The 15 T cell receptor beta chains in this list originate from one sample, sequenced in a study of a mutant IDH1 vaccine in newly diagnosed glioma. The time point was: week 11, during vaccination. A single vaccine dose contained 300 ug of mutant IDH1 20-mer peptide, and topical imiquimod was used with it. Clones were sequenced by immunoSEQ multiplex PCR, and TCRdb holds only the in-frame ones, with some missing. The sample contains about 36,000 clones, approximately 80% of which appear only once. What these receptors recognize is not known. Sequencing used peripheral blood mononuclear cells (PBMCs), obtained from a glioma patient whose treatment included an IDH1 peptide vaccine. The source is a woman between 25 and 40 years old with glioma. Some clones in this sample may be carry-over from other donors' samples.

This clone turned up a few times. J is TRBJ1-1 and V is TRBV7-9, with TRBD1 as a possible D gene (5 bases). The CDR3 spans 13 residues. Germline CDR1 reads SEHNR; CDR2 reads FQNEAQ (reference sequence). With 3 bases removed from V and 3 bases from J, the gap between germline ends came to 8 bases. CDR3 bases: TGTGCCAGCAGCTTCAACAGGCACACTGAAGCTTTCTTT. This sequence encodes CASSFNRHTEAFF.

This chain connects TRBV30 to TRBJ2-1; 7 bases align to TRBD2. The germline V gene encodes CDR1 GTSNPN and CDR2 SVGIG (reference sequence). With V trimmed by 0 bases and J by 4 bases, 9 bases remained unmatched. This CDR3 has 16 amino acids. The CDR3 coding sequence is TGTGCCTGGAGTGTAAAGGTCGGGAGGCGTTACAATGAGCAGTTCTTC. Translated, it gives CAWSVKVGRRYNEQFF. Supplemented by reference TRBV30 and TRBJ2-1, the full variable domain reads SQTIHQWPATLVQPVGSPLSLECTVEGTSNPNLYWYRQAAGRGLQLLFYSVGIGQISSEVPQNLSASRPQDRQFILSSKKLLLSDSGFYLCAWSVKVGRRYNEQFFGPGTRLTVL.

V gene TRBV7-3 combines with J gene TRBJ2-1; 10 bases map to TRBD2. In germline, CDR1 is SGHTA, CDR2 FQGTGA. V dropped 5 bases and J dropped 2; count of bases not matched to a gene: 3. This CDR3 is built from 15 residues. This CDR3 reads CASSPAGGPYNEQFF. The CDR3 DNA is TGTGCCAGCAGCCCAGCGGGAGGGCCCTACAATGAGCAGTTCTTC.

The chain uses TRBV6-5 and TRBJ2-5, with 9 bases identical to TRBD1. V lost 4 bases to trimming and J lost 4 bases; unmatched junction nucleotides: 4. Germline lookup yields CDR1 MNHEY and CDR2 SVGAGI. This CDR3 has 14 residues. CDR3 residues: CASSLNRGRETQYF. CDR3 sequence (DNA): TGTGCCAGCAGTTTGAACAGGGGGCGAGAGACCCAGTACTTC.

The chain recombines TRBV11-2 with TRBJ1-1; D unclear. V was clipped by 1 base and J by 4 bases, with 10 bases between them. Germline V gene sequence: CDR1 SGHAT, CDR2 FQNNGV. The CDR3 is 14 residues long. The CDR3 nucleotides are TGTGCCAGCAGCTTAGGAGGTCGGGGCACTGAAGCTTTCTTT. Translation gives CASSLGGRGTEAFF. The full variable domain, completed using reference TRBV11-2 and TRBJ1-1, is EAGVAQSPRYKIIEKRQSVAFWCNPISGHATLYWYQQILGQGPKLLIQFQNNGVVDDSQLPKDRFSAERLKGVDSTLKIQPAKLEDSAVYLCASSLGGRGTEAFFGQGTRLTVV.

The rearrangement uses TRBV6-1 and TRBJ1-1, with D possibly being TRBD1 (5 bases). The germline gives CDR1 MNHNS, CDR2 SASEGT. The CDR3 consists of 12 residues. The CDR3 is CALGTDNTEAFF. CDR3 nucleotide sequence: TGTGCTTTGGGGACGGATAACACTGAAGCTTTCTTT.

The chain joins TRBV5-5 to TRBJ2-7; D is possibly TRBD2 (6 bases). Germline assignment: CDR1 SGHKS and CDR2 YYEKEE (reference sequence). V was cut by 5 bases and J by 4 bases, with 16 bases left in between. The CDR3 spans 14 residues. The CDR3 protein is CASRMLQGRYEQYF. CDR3 DNA sequence: TGTGCCAGCAGGATGTTGCAAGGGAGGTACGAGCAGTACTTC.

This clone has more than one count but fewer than ten. This rearrangement joins TRBV9 to TRBJ1-2, with D maybe TRBD1 (5 bases). Germline V gives CDR1 SGDLS, CDR2 YYNGEE. The CDR3 has 12 amino acids. V lost 3 bases to trimming and J lost 7 bases, with 10 bases between them. CDR3 loop: CASSGPGGGYTF. DNA for the CDR3: TGTGCCAGCAGCGGGCCGGGGGGTGGCTACACCTTC.

The gene calls are TRBV11-2 and TRBJ2-1; D gene uncertain. Trimming shortened V by 3 bases and J by 12 bases, and 18 bases separated the two germline ends. The CDR3 runs 14 residues. The germline CDR1 and CDR2 sequences are SGHAT and FQNNGV. The CDR3 loop is CASSFLGSGWGQFF. The CDR3 DNA is TGTGCCAGCAGCTTTCTGGGGTCAGGATGGGGGCAGTTCTTC.

V is TRBV19 and J is TRBJ1-2; tentative D call: TRBD1 (5 bases). The germline V gene encodes CDR1 LNHDA and CDR2 SQIVND (reference sequence). Trimming took 3 bases from V and 4 from J, leaving 15 bases between them. CDR3 length: 15 residues. The CDR3 nucleotides are TGTGCCAGTAGTATCAGCAGGGAGGGCGGCTATGGCTACACCTTC. Residues: CASSISREGGYGYTF. Variable domain in full (rest from reference TRBV19 and TRBJ1-2): DGGITQSPKYLFRKEGQNVTLSCEQNLNHDAMYWYRQDPGQGLRLIYYSQIVNDFQKGDIAEGYSVSREKKESFPLTVTSAQKNPTAFYLCASSISREGGYGYTFGSGTRLTVV.

This chain links TRBV2 with TRBJ2-5; TRBD1 agrees at 10 bases. Germline CDR1 reads SNHLY; CDR2 reads FYNNEI. This CDR3 region has 16 residues. V gave up 5 bases and J gave up 5 bases; unmatched junction bases: 11. In nucleotides, the CDR3 is TGTGCCAGCAGTATAATTCGACAGGGGGCGCCTGAGACCCAGTACTTC. Translating it yields CASSIIRQGAPETQYF.

The CDR3 spells CASSYLEEGWAEAFF. Written as DNA, the CDR3 is TGTGCCAGCAGTTATTTGGAAGAGGGGTGGGCTGAAGCTTTCTTT. The gene calls are TRBV6-5 and TRBJ1-1, with D perhaps TRBD1 (5 bases). There are 15 residues in the CDR3. V shed 3 bases and J shed 6 bases, with 17 bases lying between them. CDR1 and CDR2 from the germline V gene are MNHEY and SVGAGI.

J is TRBJ2-2 and V is TRBV1; TRBD2, the table's D call, lacks a check against the DNA. TRBV1 is marked as a pseudogene. The CDR3 spans 15 residues. The CDR3 DNA follows: TGCACCAGCAGCCAAGCTAGCGGGAGCACCGGGGAGCTGTTTTTT. This encodes CTSSQASGSTGELFF.

The chain uses TRBV9 and TRBJ2-7; D possibly corresponds to TRBD2 (6 bases). Trimming cost V 3 bases and J 7 bases, with 20 bases left between them. The CDR3 extends over 15 amino acids. The germline gives CDR1 SGDLS, CDR2 YYNGEE. The CDR3 sequence: CASSEWPQQGGEQYF. The CDR3 DNA sequence: TGTGCCAGCAGCGAATGGCCCCAGCAGGGAGGAGAGCAGTACTTC. Filled out from reference TRBV9 and TRBJ2-7, the complete variable domain reads DSGVTQTPKHLITATGQRVTLRCSPRSGDLSVYWYQQSLDQGLQFLIQYYNGEERAKGNILERFSAQQFPDLHSELNLSSLELGDSALYFCASSEWPQQGGEQYFGPGTRLTVT.

V and J are TRBV4-1 and TRBJ2-3; perhaps D is TRBD1 or TRBD2 (5 bases each). This CDR3 is built from 14 residues. CDR1 and CDR2 from the germline V gene are MGHRA and YSYEKL. Trimming took 0 bases from V and 6 from J, leaving 10 bases between them. CDR3 coding DNA: TGCGCCAGCAGCCAAGATGGGGGTAGCGATACGCAGTATTTT. Translated, it gives CASSQDGGSDTQYF.